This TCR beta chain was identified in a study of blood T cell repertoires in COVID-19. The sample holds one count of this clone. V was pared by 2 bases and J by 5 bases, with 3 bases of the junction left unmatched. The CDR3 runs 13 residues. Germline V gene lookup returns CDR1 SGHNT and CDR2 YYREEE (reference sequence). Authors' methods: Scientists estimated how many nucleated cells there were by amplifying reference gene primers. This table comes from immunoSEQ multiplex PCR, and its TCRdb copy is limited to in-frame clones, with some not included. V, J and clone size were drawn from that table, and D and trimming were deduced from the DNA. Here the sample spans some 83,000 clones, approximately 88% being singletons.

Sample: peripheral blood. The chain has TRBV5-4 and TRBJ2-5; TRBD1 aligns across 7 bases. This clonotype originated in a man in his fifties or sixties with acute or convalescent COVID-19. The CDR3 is CASSFTGEETQYF. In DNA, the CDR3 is TGTGCCAGCAGCTTTACAGGGGAGGAGACCCAGTACTTC.